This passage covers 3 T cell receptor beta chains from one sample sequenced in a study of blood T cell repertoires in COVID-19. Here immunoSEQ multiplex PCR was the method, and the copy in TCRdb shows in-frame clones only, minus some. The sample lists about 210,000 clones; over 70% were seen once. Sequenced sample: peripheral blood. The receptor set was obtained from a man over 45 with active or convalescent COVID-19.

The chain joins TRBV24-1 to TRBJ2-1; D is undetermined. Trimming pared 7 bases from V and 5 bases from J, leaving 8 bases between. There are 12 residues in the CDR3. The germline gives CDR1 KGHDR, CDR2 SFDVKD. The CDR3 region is CATSDFNNEQFF. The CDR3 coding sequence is TGTGCCACCAGCGACTTTAACAATGAGCAGTTCTTC.

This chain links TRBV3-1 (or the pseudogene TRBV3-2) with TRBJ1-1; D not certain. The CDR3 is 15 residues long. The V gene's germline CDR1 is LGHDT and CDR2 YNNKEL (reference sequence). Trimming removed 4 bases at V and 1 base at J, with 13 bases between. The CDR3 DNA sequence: TGTGCCAGCAGCCGAAGACTCCAGTCGAACACTGAAGCTTTCTTT. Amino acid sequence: CASSRRLQSNTEAFF.

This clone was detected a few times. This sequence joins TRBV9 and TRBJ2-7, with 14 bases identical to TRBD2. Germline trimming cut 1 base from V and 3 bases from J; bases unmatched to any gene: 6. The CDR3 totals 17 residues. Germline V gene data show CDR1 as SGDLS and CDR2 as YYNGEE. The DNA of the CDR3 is TGTGCCAGCAGCGTACTCGGGACTAGCGGGAGTATCTACGAGCAGTACTTC. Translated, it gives CASSVLGTSGSIYEQYF. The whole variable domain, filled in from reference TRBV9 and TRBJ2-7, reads DSGVTQTPKHLITATGQRVTLRCSPRSGDLSVYWYQQSLDQGLQFLIQYYNGEERAKGNILERFSAQQFPDLHSELNLSSLELGDSALYFCASSVLGTSGSIYEQYFGPGTRLTVT.